This T cell receptor beta chain was profiled in a study of T cells in Graves' hyperthyroidism and ophthalmopathy (dated by TCRdb to between 2018 and 2020). In the study overall: Peripheral blood was sampled at the time of initial diagnosis, prior to any treatment. To identify TCR V-J signatures that set the groups apart, the researchers used a discovery cohort of 90 to 100 patients, made up of some 41 with Graves' ophthalmopathy and 57 with stable Graves' hyperthyroidism. Whether ophthalmopathy could be predicted prospectively was tested in an independent validation cohort made up of roughly 19 hyperthyroidism patients plus 17 patients who later progressed to ophthalmopathy. The approximately 98 discovery patients were randomly divided into training and test sets at a 7:3 ratio. The study also compared thyroid tissue and blood T-cell repertoires from over 5 Graves' hyperthyroidism patients. Following sampling, methimazole starting at 30 mg daily was given to hyperthyroidism patients, and high-dose intravenous methylprednisolone was given to ophthalmopathy patients. The paper reports TCR Vbeta CDR3 sequencing of approximately 140 peripheral blood samples: under 45 ophthalmopathy, some 80 hyperthyroidism and 17 progressor patients. Points the paper makes about the study in general: During validation, the model predicted progression to ophthalmopathy a median of approximately 6.5 months ahead of onset, with roughly 65% sensitivity and about 75% specificity. Sample size was not statistically predetermined, and investigators were not blinded to group allocation. In cross-validation, a model built on a 13 V-J signature told ophthalmopathy apart from stable hyperthyroidism with 85% to 90% sensitivity and around 81% specificity, and in testing the same model reached 80%/75%. Most expanded thyroid clonotypes (frequency above 0.001) were also detected in blood, suggesting blood repertoires may reflect thyroid immune responses.

The TCR beta CDR3 regions were amplified from the RNA transcripts. The TCR CDR3 was subjected to a first round of RT-PCR using the HTBI primer set and the Qiagen OneStep RT-PCR kit. A second multiplex PCR round built the libraries, followed by size selection and purification. Sequencing of the libraries was done on an Illumina HiSeq2000 using paired-end 100 bp reads. In the source study's methods: SOAPnuke was used to process the raw data, removing reads that contained adapters or uncalled bases, had a mean Phred below 15, or lacked an exact match to the constant primer or identifier. High-quality paired reads were merged with COPE v1.2.5, and unique nucleotide sequences were defined as clonotypes. MiTCR v1.1 was used to align clonotypes to the IMGT TRBV, TRBD and TRBJ reference segments. The analysis included only V-J combinations with a frequency above 0.0001, which together covered about 99% of the repertoires. The TCS score was defined as F50 (clonal expansion) divided by E x V (chaos), with BLOSUM62-based TCRdist calculated between CDR3 peptides within each V-J. Welch's t-statistics and random forest reduced several hundred V-J features to 10 to 15, which were used in a naive Bayes classifier (R e1071). Clones were called with MiXCR by TCRdb after fastp trimmed the public reads at Q25, and only in-frame beta chains were retained. Each entry is one CDR3 protein sequence, shown with its most common DNA and genes. The V and J calls and clone size come from TCRdb's table, not from the authors' own analysis. This sample comprises about 210,000 distinct CDR3 sequences, approximately 17% of them detected only once. The top ten clones comprise approximately 50% of the sample.

The germline V gene encodes CDR1 SEHNR and CDR2 FQNEAQ (reference sequence). The cysteine opens and the phenylalanine closes a CDR3 of 15 amino acids. Here the CDR3 DNA is all that survives: 45 bases in frame from base 1. Stable Graves' hyperthyroidism was defined as no progression to ophthalmopathy during 18 months of follow-up. The hyperthyroidism patients were between 18 and 65 years old and newly diagnosed, with a disease duration of less than 2 months. Any patient with an uncontrolled infection, another autoimmune disease, pregnancy or lactation was excluded. Clinical symptoms, serum thyroxine and TRAb, thyroid ultrasound, and orbital computed tomography formed the basis for the diagnoses. PBMCs were separated from roughly 10 ml of fresh peripheral blood using Ficoll-Paque density gradient centrifugation. Total RNA was extracted using Trizol reagent, and RNA quality was assessed on an Agilent 2100 Bioanalyzer.

This clonotype showed up just a few times. Its antigen is not yet known. A single base separates this from a much larger clone, so it may be a read error. The clonotype was recovered from a middle-aged man with Graves' hyperthyroidism. The sequence is built from TRBV7-9 and TRBJ2-7, with TRBD1 matching 9 junction bases. The sample consisted of blood. The nucleotides read TGTGTCAGCAGCCAGATTGGGACAGGGTCCTACGAGCAGTACTTC. It codes for CVSSQIGTGSYEQYF.